The next 27 T cell receptor beta chains were all read from a single sample in a study of T cells in Graves' hyperthyroidism and ophthalmopathy. Amplification of TCR beta CDR3 regions was performed using RNA transcripts as template. First-round RT-PCR of the TCR CDR3 relied on the HTBI primer set. TCRdb used MiXCR to reprocess the multiplex PCR reads, holding one entry per CDR3 protein. This sample has around 690,000 distinct CDR3 sequences; 17% occur once, and the top ten carry 15% to 19%. Sequenced input: blood. The receptors derive from a man in his fifties or sixties with Graves' hyperthyroidism.

This clonotype turned up a few times. V and J are TRBV30 and TRBJ1-2; possibly TRBD1 for D (6 bases). CDR1 and CDR2 from the germline V gene are GTSNPN and SVGIG (reference sequence). The V gene lost 1 base and the J gene lost 0 bases, with 9 bases spanning the gap. The CDR3 has 14 amino acids. CDR3 amino acids: CAWSAGATNYGYTF. Written as DNA, the CDR3 is TGTGCCTGGAGTGCAGGGGCAACTAACTATGGCTACACCTTC.

This clonotype turned up a few times. This chain joins TRBV20-1 and TRBJ2-3, with D hard to call. The CDR3 runs to 14 residues. Germline values: CDR1 DFQATT, CDR2 SNEGSKA (reference sequence). V lost 5 bases, J lost 1 base, and 13 bases lay in between. CDR3 amino acids: CSAQTFQGTDTQYF. The CDR3 DNA sequence: TGCAGTGCTCAGACCTTCCAAGGCACAGATACGCAGTATTTT.

This clonotype came up a few times. The V call is TRBV28, the J call TRBJ2-7; 7 positions agree with TRBD1. The CDR3 extends over 15 amino acids. V was clipped by 4 bases and J by 2 bases; unmatched bases: 8. Germline CDR1 reads MDHEN; CDR2 reads SYDVKM. CDR3 sequence (DNA): TGTGCCAGCAGTTCTCCCGGGACAGATACCTACGAGCAGTACTTC. It is translated as CASSSPGTDTYEQYF.

The sample holds many counts of this clonotype. This rearrangement joins TRBV2 to TRBJ2-7; tentatively, D is TRBD2 (7 bases). This CDR3 spans 17 amino acids. Trimming removed 6 bases at V and 3 bases at J, with 24 bases between. The germline gives CDR1 SNHLY, CDR2 FYNNEI. CDR3 nucleotide sequence: TGTGCCAGCAGCGGGGAGGGTGGGGGGGCCGACGACTACGAGCAGTACTTC. This codes for CASSGEGGGADDYEQYF.

This clonotype has a count of ten or more. This rearrangement joins TRBV5-1 to TRBJ2-3; the match to TRBD2 covers 12 bases. The V and J ends lost 4 bases and 0 bases, in that order; junction bases with no gene match: 3. There are 16 residues in the CDR3. Germline lookup yields CDR1 SGHRS and CDR2 YFSETQ. Written as DNA, the CDR3 is TGCGCCAGCAGCACAGGGACTAGCGGGAGCACAGATACGCAGTATTTT. It is translated as CASSTGTSGSTDTQYF. Drawing the rest from reference TRBV5-1 and TRBJ2-3, the complete variable domain is KAGVTQTPRYLIKTRGQQVTLSCSPISGHRSVSWYQQTPGQGLQFLFEYFSETQRNKGNFPGRFSGRQFSNSRSEMNVSTLELGDSALYLCASSTGTSGSTDTQYFGPGTRLTVL.

Here the CDR3 reads CASSLVAAHQAGDTDTQYF. The CDR3 DNA follows: TGTGCCAGCAGCTTAGTGGCAGCCCACCAAGCGGGAGATACGGATACGCAGTATTTT. J is TRBJ2-3 and V is TRBV13, with TRBD2 matching 8 bases. J lost 6 bases, V lost 1 base, and 18 bases had no gene match. The CDR3 length is 19 residues. CDR1 is PRHDT, CDR2 FYEKMQ, per germline (reference sequence). Complete variable domain (other parts from reference TRBV13 and TRBJ2-3): AAGVIQSPRHLIKEKRETATLKCYPIPRHDTVYWYQQGPGQDPQFLISFYEKMQSDKGSIPDRFSAQQFSDYHSELNMSSLELGDSALYFCASSLVAAHQAGDTDTQYFGPGTRLTVL.

This clonotype was recorded at least ten times. The chain employs TRBV28 and TRBJ2-7; unclear D gene. This CDR3 is built from 11 residues. From germline, CDR1 is MDHEN and CDR2 SYDVKM. V shed 6 bases and J shed 5 bases, with 8 bases lying between them. DNA of the CDR3: TGTGCCAGCAGGCTAGGCAACGAGCAGTACTTC. Encoded protein: CASRLGNEQYF.

This chain joins TRBV2 and TRBJ2-7; the D is unclear. Looked up from germline, CDR1 is SNHLY and CDR2 is FYNNEI. V lost 5 bases and J 5 bases, leaving 13 bases between the germline ends. The CDR3 has 13 amino acids. CDR3 nucleotides: TGTGCCAGCAGTTTAAGCCGATTCCACGAGCAGTACTTC. It is translated as CASSLSRFHEQYF.

This clonotype was detected ten times or more. V and J are TRBV27 and TRBJ2-1, with 12 bases fitting TRBD2. Germline CDR1 is MNHEY and CDR2 is SMNVEV (reference sequence). Trimming removed 4 bases from V and 8 bases from J; junction bases left unmatched: 12. CDR3 length: 17 amino acids. Here the CDR3 reads CASSSRSSGRAKDEQFF. In DNA, the CDR3 is TGTGCCAGCAGTTCCCGTTCTAGCGGGAGGGCCAAAGATGAGCAGTTCTTC.

Ten or more counts support this clonotype. The chain uses TRBV29-1 and TRBJ1-1; D is unclear. The length of the CDR3 is 13 residues. Germline-derived CDR1 and CDR2 are SQVTM and ANQGSEA. V was pared by 4 bases and J by 1 base, with 10 bases between. The CDR3 coding sequence is TGCAGCGTTGGTTCCGGGCAGAACACTGAAGCTTTCTTT. Translation: CSVGSGQNTEAFF.

This clonotype turned up a few times. The chain recombines TRBV29-1 with TRBJ2-3, with a possible D match to TRBD1 (7 bases). The CDR3 length is 15 residues. V was cut by 3 bases and J by 5 bases, with 18 bases left in between. CDR1 and CDR2 from the germline V gene are SQVTM and ANQGSEA. CDR3 sequence reads: CSVEDRSRGVDTQYF. CDR3 bases: TGCAGCGTTGAGGACAGGTCCAGGGGGGTAGATACGCAGTATTTT.

This clonotype was found a few times. V and J are TRBV10-3 and TRBJ1-1, with 11 bases lining up with TRBD1. Trimming took 3 bases from V and 5 from J; bases not matched to a gene: 2. Germline CDR1 ENHRY, CDR2 SYGVKD. The CDR3 totals 14 residues. The CDR3 here is CAISDRDRGTEAFF. The DNA of the CDR3 is TGTGCCATCAGTGACCGGGACAGGGGGACTGAAGCTTTCTTT.

This clonotype occurred a few times. The J gene is TRBJ1-1, the V gene TRBV6-2 or TRBV6-3, with a tentative D call TRBD1 (5 bases). This CDR3 contains 13 residues. From germline, CDR1 is MNHEY and CDR2 SVGEGT. The ends were cut back, 3 bases at V and 4 bases at J, with 9 bases in the middle. The CDR3 region is CASSYYDSTEAFF. CDR3 in DNA: TGTGCCAGCAGTTATTACGACAGCACTGAAGCTTTCTTT.

This clonotype was seen a few times. The chain has TRBV28 and TRBJ2-1; 11 positions match TRBD2. After removal of 5 bases from V and 7 bases from J, the junction contained 13 bases not matched to a gene. The length of the CDR3 is 17 residues. Germline-derived CDR1 and CDR2 are MDHEN and SYDVKM. Written as DNA, the CDR3 is TGTGCCAGCAGTACTTACACTATAGCGGGAGGGGGAAATGAGCAGTTCTTC. Its translation: CASSTYTIAGGGNEQFF.

This clonotype was picked up a small number of times. This chain links TRBV5-1 with TRBJ2-1, with TRBD2 identical over 8 bases. The CDR3 covers 16 residues. V dropped 4 bases and J dropped 3; count of bases not matched to a gene: 9. Germline V CDR1 and CDR2: SGHRS, YFSETQ. The CDR3 is CASSPGGTSNYNEQFF. CDR3 in DNA: TGCGCCAGCAGCCCGGGGGGGACTAGTAACTACAATGAGCAGTTCTTC.

This clonotype was picked up a small number of times. J is TRBJ1-1 and V is TRBV20-1; D gene ambiguous. The germline V gene has CDR1 DFQATT and CDR2 SNEGSKA (reference sequence). Trimming took 6 bases from V and 6 from J, leaving 2 bases between them. The CDR3 is 8 residues long. The CDR3 DNA reads TGCAGTGCCGCTGAAGCTTTCTTT. This sequence encodes CSAAEAFF.

This clonotype came up many times. V gene TRBV20-1 combines with J gene TRBJ2-3; D is perhaps TRBD1 (6 bases). Germline-derived CDR1 and CDR2 are DFQATT and SNEGSKA (reference sequence). This CDR3 has 13 residues. V was cut by 3 bases and J by 8 bases, with 15 bases left in between. As DNA, the CDR3 is TGCAGTGCTAGGAACCGGGTAGGGGGTACGCAGTATTTT. The encoded protein is CSARNRVGGTQYF.

The chain links TRBV7-2 to TRBJ2-7, with D possibly matching TRBD2 (5 bases). Germline CDR1 is SGHTA and CDR2 is FQGNSA. This CDR3 is built from 14 residues. Trimming left V 8 bases short and J 0 bases short, with 14 bases between. DNA of the CDR3: TGTGCCAGCGGTTTTAGTGGGAGCTCCTACGAGCAGTACTTC. Translated, it gives CASGFSGSSYEQYF. Using reference TRBV7-2 and TRBJ2-7 for the parts outside the CDR3, the full variable domain is GAGVSQSPSNKVTEKGKDVELRCDPISGHTALYWYRQSLGQGLEFLIYFQGNSAPDKSGLPSDRFSAERTGGSVSTLTIQRTQQEDSAVYLCASGFSGSSYEQYFGPGTRLTVT.

This clonotype has ten or more counts. The chain combines TRBV2 with TRBJ2-5; D uncertain. Germline V gene lookup returns CDR1 SNHLY and CDR2 FYNNEI. Trimming took off 6 bases at V and 5 bases at J, with 7 bases between the two ends. The CDR3 runs 11 residues. The CDR3 protein is CASSPHETQYF. The CDR3 DNA sequence: TGTGCCAGCAGCCCCCACGAGACCCAGTACTTC.

The V call is TRBV5-6, the J call TRBJ1-2; D is uncertain. This CDR3 region has 11 residues. In germline, CDR1 is SGHDT, CDR2 YYEEEE. With 3 bases removed from V and 8 bases from J, the gap between germline ends came to 8 bases. CDR3 DNA sequence: TGTGCCAGCAGCTACTCATGGGGCTACACCTTC. Amino acids: CASSYSWGYTF.

There are many counts of this clonotype. This chain uses TRBV28 with TRBJ2-7, with TRBD2 identical over 12 bases. J lost 1 base, V lost 2 bases, and 12 bases had no gene match. The CDR3 is 19 residues long. Germline V gene sequence: CDR1 MDHEN, CDR2 SYDVKM. CDR3 residues: CASSLAPTSGRSGSYEQYF. The CDR3 DNA reads TGTGCCAGCAGTTTAGCCCCTACTAGCGGGAGGTCTGGTTCCTACGAGCAGTACTTC.

This clonotype was found many times. The chain carries TRBV27 and TRBJ2-2; 7 nucleotides line up with TRBD2. V shed 5 bases, J shed 7 bases, and the junction held 7 bases outside the gene matches. The CDR3 is made up of 14 amino acids. Germline CDR1 and CDR2: MNHEY and SMNVEV (reference sequence). This chain's CDR3 is CASSPGLGNGELFF. In DNA, the CDR3 is TGTGCCAGCAGTCCTGGACTAGGGAACGGGGAGCTGTTTTTT.

This clonotype showed up many times. The rearrangement uses TRBV6-5 and TRBJ2-7; 9 nucleotides align to TRBD2. The junction had 4 bases not matched to a gene; V was cut back by 5 bases and J by 2 bases. The CDR3 is 14 residues long. Per the germline V gene, CDR1 is MNHEY and CDR2 is SVGAGI. The CDR3 nucleotides read TGTGCCAGCAGTACTAGCGGGCCTACCTACGAGCAGTACTTC. This codes for CASSTSGPTYEQYF.

The chain carries TRBV10-3 and TRBJ1-2; TRBD1 matches 8 bases. The length of the CDR3 is 11 residues. V trimming: 10 bases; J trimming: 6 bases; junction bases outside the gene matches: 4. Per the germline V gene, CDR1 is ENHRY and CDR2 is SYGVKD. CDR3 loop: CASGQGDGYTF. The CDR3 coding sequence is TGTGCCAGTGGACAGGGCGATGGCTACACCTTC.

For this clonotype: A much larger clone lies one base from this, so it may be a read error. The chain has TRBV6-1 and TRBJ2-2, with 7 bases that match TRBD2. In germline, CDR1 is MNHNS, CDR2 SASEGT. Trimming removed 6 bases from V and 2 bases from J; junction bases left unmatched: 3. The CDR3 covers 14 residues. This CDR3 is CASRGAGNTGELFF. CDR3 DNA sequence: TGTGCCAGCAGAGGAGCGGGAAACACCGGGGAGCTGTTTTTT.

This clonotype was found a few times. The V call is TRBV6-2 or TRBV6-3, the J call TRBJ1-2; a weak D match, TRBD1 (6 bases). The germline V gene encodes CDR1 MNHEY and CDR2 SVGEGT. Trimming pared 2 bases from V and 2 bases from J, leaving 15 bases between. The CDR3 runs 16 residues. CDR3: CASSYRTGTTNYGYTF. The CDR3 DNA reads TGTGCCAGCAGTTACCGTACCGGGACAACCAACTATGGCTACACCTTC.

As regards this clonotype: The junction departs from germline at one end; a sequencing error may be responsible. The chain recombines TRBV6-2 or TRBV6-3 with TRBJ2-7; 7 nucleotides line up with TRBD1. Germline V lookup: CDR1 MNHEY, CDR2 SVGEGT. The CDR3 extends over 15 amino acids. The CDR3 region is CASTYTGQPYYEQYF. The CDR3 region has the DNA TGTGCCAGCACTTACACGGGACAGCCGTACTACGAGCAGTACTTC.